This T cell receptor beta chain is drawn from a study of monozygotic twins with cystic fibrosis (dated by TCRdb to 2020 to 2022). With respect to the entire study: Around 2.8 micrograms of fragmented DNA went through 15 PCR cycles to produce barcoded libraries. To gauge how much genetics shapes V and J gene usage, the researchers compared TCR beta repertoires both within and across 16 monozygotic twin pairs who have cystic fibrosis. Ten female and six male twin pairs, aged about 2.0 to 36.4 years (median 9.1 years) and mostly children and adolescents, were included in the cohort. On the day blood was drawn, the twins' weight-for-height and FEVPerc (FEV1 disease centile) were ranked against those of the 1,060 cohort participants. Data for three of the twin pairs had been reported previously in another context. The paper as a whole reports these results and caveats: V gene usage was most similar to the co-twin in 13 of 16 pairs, and J usage was most similar to the co-twin in 8 of 16 pairs, which suggests genetic constraints. The cohort was small, and the number of shared CDR3s showed no association with age, concordance or disease severity. Simpson clonality was generally low (median about 0.0095), suggesting a naive-dominated repertoire, with higher clonality in the most severely affected patients. Sharing of nucleotide-identical clonotypes was significantly greater within monozygotic CF twin pairs than between unrelated CF individuals (P = 0.000026, Mann-Whitney).

The twin pairs came from the European Cystic Fibrosis Twin and Sibling Study Cohort, a cohort that recruited patients from approximately 160 CF clinics across 14 European countries. Zygosity and CFTR genotype were verified in-house, and zygosity was tested by multiplex PCR of nine short tandem repeat loci. Each twin gave a peripheral blood sample, and clinical parameters were documented on that same day of blood sampling. Genomic DNA was isolated from peripheral blood cells with phenol/chloroform and kept in TE buffer at 4 degrees C. Following the manufacturer's instructions, TCR beta CDR3 regions were amplified by multiplex PCR with the immunoSEQ immune profiling system. An Illumina NextSeq system was used to carry out the sequencing. In the paper's pipeline: Sequence data were processed on the immunoSEQ Analyzer platform, and clonality was computed as the square root of Simpson's index of productive rearrangements. V and J usage similarity was measured by Jensen-Shannon distance, and CDR3 generation probabilities were computed with OLGA. The immuneACCESS database (August 2020) and VDJdb (December 2020) were searched for shared CDR3 sequences. The immuneACCESS repertoire file appears here via TCRdb, limited to in-frame rearrangements. These files lack a portion of the clones; in checked studies, under half of the deficit traces to unresolved V genes, and the cause of the others is not known. That table supplies the V and J calls and clone size; D and trimming were determined from the DNA. Across this sample there are 30,000 or so clones, with about 92% seen only once. The biggest ten clones account for under 1% of the sample.

Note on this clone: No cognate antigen has been identified for it. The record has no base qualities; no much larger clone is one base away.

Unmatched junction bases come to 11, with V trimmed by 1 base and J by 4 bases. CDR1 MGHRA and CDR2 YSYEKL were looked up in the germline V gene. CDR3 length: 17 amino acids, cysteine to phenylalanine. CDR3 DNA only is kept here, 51 bases in frame from base 1. The sample taken for sequencing was blood. The sequence links TRBV4-1 to TRBJ2-3, with 7 middle bases fitting TRBD1. The receptor was derived from a girl aged 2-10 years with cystic fibrosis. The CDR3 is CASSQGGGARVADTQYF. In nucleotide form, the sequence is TGCGCCAGCAGCCAAGGAGGGGGCGCAAGGGTTGCAGATACGCAGTATTTT.